By frequency, the clone carrying this T cell receptor beta chain registers medium-sized. Its antigen remains unidentified. The read comes to an end 3 residues before the CDR3 does, leaving the germline J gene to fill in the end. These data are taken from a study of TET2 disruption in CD19-targeted CAR T cells. CDR3 size: 13 residues. CDR1 is GTSNPN, CDR2 SVGIG, per germline (reference sequence). Trimming left V 5 bases short and J 0 bases short, with 10 bases between. The method was immunoSEQ multiplex PCR; TCRdb's version includes in-frame clones alone and lacks a portion of them. In all, the sample yields roughly 26,000 clones. Treatment in this sample: autologous CTL019 cells: CD19 CAR with 4-1BB and CD3 zeta domains. TCR zeta and 4-1BB domains were built into the CD19 CAR. The starting T cells for CTL019 came from a peripheral blood leukapheresis.

Sequenced here: CD8- CAR+ T cells sorted from cultured blood T cells, sampled for CD19 CAR T cell therapy. Sample subset: CD8-negative CAR-positive T cells from the infusion product. The TCR was taken from an older man with chronic lymphocytic leukemia. The J gene is TRBJ1-1, the V gene TRBV30; perhaps TRBD1 as D (5 bases). The part of the CDR3 DNA that was read is TGTGCCTGGGTAGGACAACTGAACACTGAA. Translating it yields CAWVGQLNTE. The complete CDR3 sequence is CAWVGQLNTEAFF.